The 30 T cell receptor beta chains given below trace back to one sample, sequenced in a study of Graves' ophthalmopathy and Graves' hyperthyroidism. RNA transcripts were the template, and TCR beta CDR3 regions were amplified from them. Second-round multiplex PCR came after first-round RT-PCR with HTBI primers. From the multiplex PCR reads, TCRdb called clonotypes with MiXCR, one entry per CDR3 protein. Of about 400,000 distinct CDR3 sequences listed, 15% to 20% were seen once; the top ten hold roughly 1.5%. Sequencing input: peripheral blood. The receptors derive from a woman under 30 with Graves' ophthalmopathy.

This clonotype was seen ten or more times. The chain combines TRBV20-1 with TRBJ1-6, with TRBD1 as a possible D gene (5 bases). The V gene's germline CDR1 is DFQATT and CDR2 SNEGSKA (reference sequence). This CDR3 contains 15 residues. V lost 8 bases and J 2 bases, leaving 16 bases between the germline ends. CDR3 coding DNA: TGCAGTCTTAGAGGGCAGGGCACCTATAATTCACCCCTCCACTTT. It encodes CSLRGQGTYNSPLHF.

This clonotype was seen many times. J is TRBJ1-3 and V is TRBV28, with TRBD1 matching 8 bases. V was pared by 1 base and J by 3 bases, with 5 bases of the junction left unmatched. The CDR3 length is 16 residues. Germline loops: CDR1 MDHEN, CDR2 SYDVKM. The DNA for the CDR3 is TGTGCCAGCAGTTTATATACAGGGGGGGGTGGAAACACCATATATTTT. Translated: CASSLYTGGGGNTIYF.

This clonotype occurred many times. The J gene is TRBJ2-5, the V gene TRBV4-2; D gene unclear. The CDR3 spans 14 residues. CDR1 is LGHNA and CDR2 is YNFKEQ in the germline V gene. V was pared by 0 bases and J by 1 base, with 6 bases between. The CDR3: CASSQDLGQETQYF. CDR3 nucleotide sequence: TGTGCCAGCAGCCAAGATCTGGGCCAAGAGACCCAGTACTTC.

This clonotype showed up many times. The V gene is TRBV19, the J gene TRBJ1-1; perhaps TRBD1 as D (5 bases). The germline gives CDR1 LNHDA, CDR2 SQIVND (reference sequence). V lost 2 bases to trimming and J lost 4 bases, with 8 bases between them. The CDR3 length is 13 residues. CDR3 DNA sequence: TGTGCCAGTAGTATACAAGGGGCCACTGAAGCTTTCTTT. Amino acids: CASSIQGATEAFF.

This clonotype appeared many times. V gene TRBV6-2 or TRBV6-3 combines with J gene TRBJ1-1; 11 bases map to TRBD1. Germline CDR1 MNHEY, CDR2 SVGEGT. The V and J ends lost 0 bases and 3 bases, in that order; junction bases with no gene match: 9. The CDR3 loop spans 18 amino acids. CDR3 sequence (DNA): TGTGCCAGCAGTTACTCGAGGACAGGGGGCGTTTGGGACACTGAAGCTTTCTTT. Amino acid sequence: CASSYSRTGGVWDTEAFF.

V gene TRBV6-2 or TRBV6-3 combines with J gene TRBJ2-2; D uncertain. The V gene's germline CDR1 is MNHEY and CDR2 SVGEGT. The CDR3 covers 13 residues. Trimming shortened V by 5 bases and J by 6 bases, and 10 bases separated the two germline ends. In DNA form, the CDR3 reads TGTGCCAGCAGTGCCGTCGGACCCGGGGAGCTGTTTTTT. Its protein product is CASSAVGPGELFF.

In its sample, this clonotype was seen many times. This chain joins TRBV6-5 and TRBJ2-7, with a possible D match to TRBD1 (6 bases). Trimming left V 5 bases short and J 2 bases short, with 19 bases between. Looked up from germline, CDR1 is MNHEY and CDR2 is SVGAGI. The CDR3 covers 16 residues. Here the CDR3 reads CASSLNLGGSPYEQYF. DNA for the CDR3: TGTGCCAGCAGTCTAAACCTAGGGGGTTCCCCCTACGAGCAGTACTTC.

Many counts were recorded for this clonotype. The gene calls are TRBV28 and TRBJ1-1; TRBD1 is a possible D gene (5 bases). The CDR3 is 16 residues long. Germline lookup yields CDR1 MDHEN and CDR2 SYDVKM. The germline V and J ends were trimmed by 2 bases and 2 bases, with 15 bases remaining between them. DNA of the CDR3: TGTGCCAGCAGTTTAGCGAGGCGAGGGGCCAACACTGAAGCTTTCTTT. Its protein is CASSLARRGANTEAFF.

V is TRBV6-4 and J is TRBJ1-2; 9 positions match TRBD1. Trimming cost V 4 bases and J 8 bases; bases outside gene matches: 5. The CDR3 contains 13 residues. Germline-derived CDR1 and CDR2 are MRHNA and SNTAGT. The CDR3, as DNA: TGTGCCAGCAGTGGCACAGGGGGCTGGGGCTACACCTTC. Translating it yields CASSGTGGWGYTF.

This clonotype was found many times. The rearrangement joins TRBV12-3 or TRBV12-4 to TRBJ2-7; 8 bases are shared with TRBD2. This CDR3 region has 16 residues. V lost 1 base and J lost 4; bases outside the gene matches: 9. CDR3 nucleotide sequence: TGTGCCAGCAGTTTAGAGAGCGGGAGTAGGTGGTACGAGCAGTACTTC. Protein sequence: CASSLESGSRWYEQYF.

The CDR3 DNA sequence: TGTGCCACCAGACAGGGGGCTTTTGAGACCCAGTACTTC. Its protein product is CATRQGAFETQYF. V and J are TRBV24-1 and TRBJ2-5, with 9 positions matching TRBD1. V dropped 7 bases and J dropped 5; count of bases not matched to a gene: 4. CDR1 and CDR2 from the germline V gene are KGHDR and SFDVKD. The CDR3 is 13 residues long.

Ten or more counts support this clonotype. CDR3 sequence: CAWSVGQRGTEAFF. CDR3 nucleotide sequence: TGTGCCTGGAGTGTAGGACAGCGAGGCACTGAAGCTTTCTTT. V usage is TRBV30 and J usage is TRBJ1-1; D perhaps matches TRBD1 (6 bases). CDR3 size: 14 residues. Trimming took off 0 bases at V and 4 bases at J, with 12 bases between the two ends. The germline V gene encodes CDR1 GTSNPN and CDR2 SVGIG (reference sequence).

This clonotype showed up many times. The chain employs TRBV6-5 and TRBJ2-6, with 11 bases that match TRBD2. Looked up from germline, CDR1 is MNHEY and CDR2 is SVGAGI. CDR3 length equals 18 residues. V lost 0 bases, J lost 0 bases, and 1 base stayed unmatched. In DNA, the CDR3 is TGTGCCAGCAGTTACTCCCTAGCGGGAGGCTCTGGGGCCAACGTCCTGACTTTC. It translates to CASSYSLAGGSGANVLTF.

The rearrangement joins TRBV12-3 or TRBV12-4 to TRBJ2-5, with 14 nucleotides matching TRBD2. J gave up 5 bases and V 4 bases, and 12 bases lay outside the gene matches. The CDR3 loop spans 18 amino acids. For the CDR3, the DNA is TGTGCCAGCAGTTCAAGACTAGCGGGGGGGCCGATCATGGAGACCCAGTACTTC. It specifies CASSSRLAGGPIMETQYF.

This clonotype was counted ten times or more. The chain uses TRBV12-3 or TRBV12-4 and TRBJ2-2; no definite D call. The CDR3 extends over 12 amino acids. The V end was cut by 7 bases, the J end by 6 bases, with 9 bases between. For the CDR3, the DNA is TGTGCCAGCACGCGCAGGTCCGGGGAGCTGTTTTTT. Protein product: CASTRRSGELFF.

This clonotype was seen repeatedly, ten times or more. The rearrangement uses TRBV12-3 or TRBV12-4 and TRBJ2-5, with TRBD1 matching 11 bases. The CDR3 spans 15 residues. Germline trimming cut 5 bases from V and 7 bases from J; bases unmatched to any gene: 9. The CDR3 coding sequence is TGTGCCAGCAGTGGGGACAGGGGGTGGAGAGCGACCCAGTACTTC. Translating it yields CASSGDRGWRATQYF.

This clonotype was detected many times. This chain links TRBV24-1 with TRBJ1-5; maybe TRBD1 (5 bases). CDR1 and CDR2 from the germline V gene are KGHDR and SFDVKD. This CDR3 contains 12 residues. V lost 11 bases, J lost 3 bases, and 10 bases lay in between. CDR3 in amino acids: CAIAGPNQPQHF. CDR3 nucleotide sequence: TGTGCCATTGCGGGACCCAATCAGCCCCAGCATTTT.

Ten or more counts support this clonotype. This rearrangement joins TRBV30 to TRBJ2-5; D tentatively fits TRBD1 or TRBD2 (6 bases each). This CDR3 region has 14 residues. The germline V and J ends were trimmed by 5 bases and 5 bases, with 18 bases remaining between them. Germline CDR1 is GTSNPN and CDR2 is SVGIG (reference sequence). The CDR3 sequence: CAWGGPGDLETQYF. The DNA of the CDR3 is TGTGCCTGGGGGGGGCCTGGGGATCTGGAGACCCAGTACTTC.

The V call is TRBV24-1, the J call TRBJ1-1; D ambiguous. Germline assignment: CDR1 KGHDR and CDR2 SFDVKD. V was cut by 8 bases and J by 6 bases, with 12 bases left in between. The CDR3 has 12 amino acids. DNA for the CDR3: TGTGCCACCACGTATTCGGGAGCTGAAGCTTTCTTT. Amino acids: CATTYSGAEAFF.

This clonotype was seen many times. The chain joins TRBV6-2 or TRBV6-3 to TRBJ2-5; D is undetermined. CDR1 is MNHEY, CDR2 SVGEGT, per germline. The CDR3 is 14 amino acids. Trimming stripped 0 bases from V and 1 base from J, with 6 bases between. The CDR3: CASSYSNIQETQYF. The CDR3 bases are TGTGCCAGCAGTTACTCAAATATCCAAGAGACCCAGTACTTC.

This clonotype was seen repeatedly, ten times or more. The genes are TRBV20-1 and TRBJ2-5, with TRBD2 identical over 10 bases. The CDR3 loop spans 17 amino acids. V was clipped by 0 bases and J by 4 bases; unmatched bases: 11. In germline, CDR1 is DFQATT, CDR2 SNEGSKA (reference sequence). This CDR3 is CSARDFLGTSEGETQYF. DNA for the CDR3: TGCAGTGCTAGAGACTTTCTCGGGACTAGCGAAGGAGAGACCCAGTACTTC.

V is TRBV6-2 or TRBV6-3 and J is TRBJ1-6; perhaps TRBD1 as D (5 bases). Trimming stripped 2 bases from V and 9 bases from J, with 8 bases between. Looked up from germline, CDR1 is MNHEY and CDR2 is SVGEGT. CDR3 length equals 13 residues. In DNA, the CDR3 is TGTGCCAGCAGTTACCTTGACAGTTCACCCCTCCACTTT. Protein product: CASSYLDSSPLHF.

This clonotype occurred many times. The CDR3, as DNA: TGTGCCAGCAGCGTAGGAACGGACCAGCCCCAGCATTTT. Amino acids: CASSVGTDQPQHF. V gene TRBV9 combines with J gene TRBJ1-5; no reliable D call. Germline CDR1 and CDR2: SGDLS and YYNGEE. This CDR3 has 13 residues. V was clipped by 0 bases and J by 7 bases, with 8 bases between them.

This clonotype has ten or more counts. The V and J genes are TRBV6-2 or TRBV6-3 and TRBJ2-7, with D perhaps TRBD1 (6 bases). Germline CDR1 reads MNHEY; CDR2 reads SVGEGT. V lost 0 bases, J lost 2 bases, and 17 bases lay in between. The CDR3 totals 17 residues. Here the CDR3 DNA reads TGTGCCAGCAGTTACTCTCTGACGGTGCAGGGGCCCTACGAGCAGTACTTC. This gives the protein CASSYSLTVQGPYEQYF.

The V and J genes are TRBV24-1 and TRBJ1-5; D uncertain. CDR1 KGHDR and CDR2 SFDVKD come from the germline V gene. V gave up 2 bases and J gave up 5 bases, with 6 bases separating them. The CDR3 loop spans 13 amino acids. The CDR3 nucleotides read TGTGCCACCAGTGATTCGGACGATCAGCCCCAGCATTTT. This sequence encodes CATSDSDDQPQHF.

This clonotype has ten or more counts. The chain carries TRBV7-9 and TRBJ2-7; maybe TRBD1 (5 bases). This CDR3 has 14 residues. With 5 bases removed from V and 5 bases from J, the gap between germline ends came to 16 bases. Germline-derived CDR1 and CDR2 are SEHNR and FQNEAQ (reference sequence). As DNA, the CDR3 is TGTGCCAGCAGCGGAACATTGACAGAGGACGAGCAGTACTTC. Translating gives CASSGTLTEDEQYF.

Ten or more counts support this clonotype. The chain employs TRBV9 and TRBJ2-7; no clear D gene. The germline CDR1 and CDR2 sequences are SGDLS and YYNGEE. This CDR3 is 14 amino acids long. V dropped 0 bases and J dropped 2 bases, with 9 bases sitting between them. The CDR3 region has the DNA TGTGCCAGCAGCGTAGAACTCGACGCCTACGAGCAGTACTTC. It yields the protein CASSVELDAYEQYF.

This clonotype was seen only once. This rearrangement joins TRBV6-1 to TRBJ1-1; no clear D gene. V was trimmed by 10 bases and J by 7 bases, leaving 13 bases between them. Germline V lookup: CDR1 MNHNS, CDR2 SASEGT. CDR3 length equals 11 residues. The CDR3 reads CAITGLLEAFF. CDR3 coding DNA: TGTGCCATCACGGGTCTACTTGAAGCTTTCTTT.

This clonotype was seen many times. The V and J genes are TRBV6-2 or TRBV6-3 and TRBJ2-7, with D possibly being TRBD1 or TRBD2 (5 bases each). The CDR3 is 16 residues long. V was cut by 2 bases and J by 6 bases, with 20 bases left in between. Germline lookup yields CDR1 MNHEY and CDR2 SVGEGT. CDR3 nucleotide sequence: TGTGCCAGCAGTTACCCCGGGACCGGCCGCGATTTCGAGCAGTACTTC. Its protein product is CASSYPGTGRDFEQYF.

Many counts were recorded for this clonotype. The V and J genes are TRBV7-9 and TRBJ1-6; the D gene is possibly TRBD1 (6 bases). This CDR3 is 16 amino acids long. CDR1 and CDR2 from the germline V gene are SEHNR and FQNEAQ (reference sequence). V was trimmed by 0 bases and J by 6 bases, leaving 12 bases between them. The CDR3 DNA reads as TGTGCCAGCAGCTTAGCGACAGGACAGCCTAATTCACCCCTCCACTTT. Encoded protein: CASSLATGQPNSPLHF.